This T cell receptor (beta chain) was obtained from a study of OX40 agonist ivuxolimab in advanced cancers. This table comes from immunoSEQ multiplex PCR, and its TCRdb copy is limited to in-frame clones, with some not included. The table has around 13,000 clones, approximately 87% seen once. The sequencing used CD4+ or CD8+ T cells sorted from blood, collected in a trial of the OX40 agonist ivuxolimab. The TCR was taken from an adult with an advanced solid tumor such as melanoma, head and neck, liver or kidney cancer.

The CDR3: CASSIGTATNEKLFF. The CDR3 bases are TGTGCCAGCAGTATAGGGACGGCAACTAATGAAAAACTGTTTTTT. The chain joins TRBV28 to TRBJ1-4; the D gene is possibly TRBD1 (5 bases). CDR3 size: 15 residues. Germline CDR1 MDHEN, CDR2 SYDVKM. V lost 5 bases and J lost 0, with 10 bases in between.